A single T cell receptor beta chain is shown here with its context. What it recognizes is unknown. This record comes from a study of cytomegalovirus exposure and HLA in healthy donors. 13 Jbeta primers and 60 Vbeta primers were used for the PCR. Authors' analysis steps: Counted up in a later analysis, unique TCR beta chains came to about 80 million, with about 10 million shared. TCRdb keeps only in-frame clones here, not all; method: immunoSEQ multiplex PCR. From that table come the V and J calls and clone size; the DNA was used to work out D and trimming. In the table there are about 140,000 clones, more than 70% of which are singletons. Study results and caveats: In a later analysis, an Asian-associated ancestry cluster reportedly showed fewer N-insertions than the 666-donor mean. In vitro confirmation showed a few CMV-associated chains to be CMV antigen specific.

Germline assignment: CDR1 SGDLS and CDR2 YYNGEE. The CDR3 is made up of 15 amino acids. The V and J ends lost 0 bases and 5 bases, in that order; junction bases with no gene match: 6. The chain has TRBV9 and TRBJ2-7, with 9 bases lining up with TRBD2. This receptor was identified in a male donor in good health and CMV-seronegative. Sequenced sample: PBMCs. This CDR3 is CASSVGGGGADEQYF. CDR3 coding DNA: TGTGCCAGCAGCGTAGGAGGCGGGGGGGCCGACGAGCAGTACTTC.